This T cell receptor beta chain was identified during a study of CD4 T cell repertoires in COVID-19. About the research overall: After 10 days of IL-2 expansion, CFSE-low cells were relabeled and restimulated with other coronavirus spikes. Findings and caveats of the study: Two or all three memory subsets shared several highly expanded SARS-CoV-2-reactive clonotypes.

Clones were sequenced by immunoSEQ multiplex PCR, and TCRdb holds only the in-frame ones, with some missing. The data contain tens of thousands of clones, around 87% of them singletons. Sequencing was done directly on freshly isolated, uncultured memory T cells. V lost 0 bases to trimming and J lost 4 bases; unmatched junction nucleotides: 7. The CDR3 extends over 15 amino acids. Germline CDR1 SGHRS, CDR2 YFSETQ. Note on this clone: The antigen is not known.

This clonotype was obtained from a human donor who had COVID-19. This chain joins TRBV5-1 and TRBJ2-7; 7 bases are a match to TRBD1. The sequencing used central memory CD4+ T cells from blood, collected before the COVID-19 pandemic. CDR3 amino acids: CASSLVGTDLYEQYF. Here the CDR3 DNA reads TGCGCCAGCAGCTTGGTGGGGACAGACCTTTACGAGCAGTACTTC.